Included here is one TCR beta chain sequence, with context. Its specificity is not known. These data are taken from a study of vaccination and CD4 T cells after COVID-19. The overall study: Convalescent cases consisted of six males and four females, of whom two were Hispanic. Broader study findings: Spike mono-reactivity was evident in 304 of the 307 vaccine-specific clones derived from convalescent patients.

The CDR3 has 14 amino acids. Between the trimmed V and J ends, which lost 3 bases and 8 bases, there was a span of 19 bases. CDR1 and CDR2 (germline): DFQATT, SNEGSKA (reference sequence). Oncomine TCR Beta short-read sequencing was applied to DNA from cultured CD4+ T cells. TCRdb recomputed calls from the PCR reads with MiXCR, one row per CDR3 protein. The table records about 15,000 distinct CDR3 sequences, roughly 51% of them present only once. The treatment denotes: roughly 10-day PBMC culture with coronavirus spike peptide pools or control peptides (ViraFEST assay). The chain couples TRBV20-1 to TRBJ1-2, with no clear D. The sequenced sample was CD4+ T cells from blood, cultured in vitro. The origin of this receptor is a human donor who had recovered from COVID-19. CDR3 sequence reads: CSARAGRTEGGYTF. The CDR3, as DNA: TGCAGTGCTAGGGCCGGACGGACTGAGGGCGGCTACACCTTC.